This is a list of T cell receptor beta chains from one sample in a study of blood T cell repertoires in COVID-19. Sequencing was performed with immunoSEQ multiplex PCR; in TCRdb, only in-frame clones are kept and a portion is missing. Of approximately 440,000 clones listed, around 91% are singletons. The material sequenced was PBMCs or T cells enriched from blood (not recorded which). The receptors were gathered from a man aged 18 to 35 who had recovered from COVID-19. CDR3s include the opening cysteine and the closing phenylalanine or tryptophan. The D gene is left open where the match is weak. Clone size is stated in some rows and not others, as once, few, many or a class when expanded.

cdr3_length	v_call	d_call	j_call	clone_size	cdr3_nt	cdr3_aa
16	TRBV5-1	.	TRBJ2-1	.	TGCGCCAGCAGCTTGGCCACGGCAGGGGATTACAATGAGCAGTTCTTC	CASSLATAGDYNEQFF
16	TRBV14	TRBD2	TRBJ2-5	.	TGTGCCAGCAGCCCACCGGGACTAGCGGGAGAAGAGACCCAGTACTTC	CASSPPGLAGEETQYF
16	TRBV2	TRBD1	TRBJ1-1	once	TGTGCCAGCAGTCGACAGGGGGCAGGGGGAAACACTGAAGCTTTCTTT	CASSRQGAGGNTEAFF
17	TRBV11-2	.	TRBJ2-2	.	TGTGCCAGCAGCTTAGATTCGGACAGTACTTACACCGGGGAGCTGTTTTTT	CASSLDSDSTYTGELFF
13	TRBV7-9	TRBD1	TRBJ1-5	.	TGTGCCAGCAGCCCAGGACAGGGACAGCCCCAGCATTTT	CASSPGQGQPQHF
15	TRBV15	.	TRBJ2-7	.	TGTGCCACCAGCAGAGATCATAGGAGCTCCTACGAGCAGTACTTC	CATSRDHRSSYEQYF
15	TRBV5-1	.	TRBJ1-5	.	TGCGCCAGCAGCTCGGCAGGGTATAGCAATCAGCCCCAGCATTTT	CASSSAGYSNQPQHF
15	TRBV7-9	TRBD1	TRBJ1-1	.	TGTGCCACCTCGGGGGACAGCAACATGAACACTGAAGCTTTCTTT	CATSGDSNMNTEAFF
16	TRBV7-9	TRBD2	TRBJ2-1	.	TGTGCCAGCAGCTTCCTGACTAGCGGGAGGAGTAATGAGCAGTTCTTC	CASSFLTSGRSNEQFF
15	TRBV2	TRBD1	TRBJ1-3	.	TGTGCCAGCACCGGACAGGGGAGCTCTGGAAACACCATATATTTT	CASTGQGSSGNTIYF